A selection of T cell receptor beta chains follows, all from one sample in a study of T cell responses to AZD1222 COVID-19 vaccine. The table came from immunoSEQ multiplex PCR; TCRdb's copy has only in-frame clones and leaves some out. Here the sample spans around 180,000 clones, around 89% being singletons. The sequences come from peripheral blood, collected 28 days after the second AZD1222 dose. The source of these receptors is an adult who received the AZD1222 COVID-19 vaccine. The CDR3 runs from the conserved cysteine through the conserved F or W. The order of the fields is V gene, CDR3 protein.

TRBV28 | CASRRRLGLDGKETQYF
TRBV28 | CASSLGFGGGGYEQYF
TRBV3-1/TRBV3-2 | CASSQELRLSYNSPLHF
TRBV19 | CASSNDRYEQYF
TRBV28 | CASSFRGGGTQYF
TRBV12-3/TRBV12-4 | CASSTTGYAELFF
TRBV28 | CASSLRGQPDEQYF
TRBV27 | CASSPHSGSSSYEQYF
TRBV6-2/TRBV6-3 | CASSYLRYEQYF
TRBV7-2 | CASSLWGAFGANVLTF
TRBV6-1 | CASSEASGSIQETQYF
TRBV28 | CASIDGGTDTQYF
TRBV5-6 | CASSIGGYEQYF
TRBV5-1 | CASQDPSTITGELFF
TRBV27 | CASSPRTEVTDTQYF
TRBV28 | CASSSPGASSYEQYF
TRBV6-5 | CASSYSRRSSYNEQFF
TRBV28 | CASRPPRGGYGYTF
TRBV7-9 | CASSLGSGTGPYEQYF
TRBV11-2 | CASSYQPGHDYGYTF
TRBV6-2/TRBV6-3 | CASSPGTDSYEQYF
TRBV30 | CAGISGRDNEKLFF
TRBV7-9 | CASSPGTSGMDTQYF
TRBV5-1 | CASSLDGHEQFF
TRBV7-3 | CASSDLGARETQYF
TRBV5-6 | CASSLEREPYNEQFF
TRBV5-6 | CASSWAGGTEAFF
TRBV19 | CASSIRGSNTGELFF
TRBV5-4 | CASSLWTSGNNEQYF
TRBV14 | CASSQDATLREGMNTEAFF
TRBV28 | CASSFTRNQPQHF
TRBV10-3 | CAISTVGVDSPLHF
TRBV7-2 | CASSPSPQVSYEQYF
TRBV6-5 | CASSFPGLAMDEQFF
TRBV7-9 | CASRTLAENTGELFF
TRBV30 | CAWSEGQGNQPQHF
TRBV24-1 | CATSDRVAGGRHTDTQYF
TRBV4-3 | CASSQAISGSSEQFF
TRBV4-3 | CASSQGGRGADTQYF
TRBV7-2 | CASSLGGGKDEQYF
TRBV12-3/TRBV12-4 | CASSLGTDTLFF
TRBV7-9 | CASTPQGENTEAFF
TRBV6-5 | CASSPARTYEQYF
TRBV25-1 | CASGDRGSYEQYF
TRBV19 | CASSAGTSGRGETQYF
TRBV27 | CASSLRGDRAGFF
TRBV27 | CASRERLSGNEQFF
TRBV28 | CASTSPGWQSYNEQFF